Presented here are 18 T cell receptor beta chains from one specimen sequenced in a study of blood T cell repertoires in COVID-19. Profiling relied on immunoSEQ multiplex PCR, and the TCRdb table lists in-frame clones only, not all of them. The profile covers under 300,000 clones, with around nine tenths appearing a single time and about 3.1% taken by the ten largest. Sequencing was carried out using PBMCs or T cells enriched from blood (not recorded which). These receptors were collected from a woman aged 40 to 55 who had been exposed to COVID-19.

The chain is built from TRBV2 and TRBJ1-2; D unclear. The CDR3 sequence is 13 residues long. Germline CDR1 reads SNHLY; CDR2 reads FYNNEI. The ends were cut back, 4 bases at V and 6 bases at J, with 12 bases in the middle. For the CDR3, the DNA is TGTGCCAGCAGTGGAGAGAGGAATAATGGCTACACCTTC. It yields the protein CASSGERNNGYTF.

The rearrangement uses TRBV19 and TRBJ2-5; 7 bases agree with TRBD2. CDR1 and CDR2 from the germline V gene are LNHDA and SQIVND (reference sequence). The trim removed 5 bases at V and 1 base at J, leaving 7 bases unmatched. The CDR3 is made up of 15 amino acids. The CDR3 sequence is CASSPGDYLQETQYF. The CDR3 bases are TGTGCCAGTAGTCCTGGGGACTACCTCCAAGAGACCCAGTACTTC.

As DNA, the CDR3 is TGTGCCAGCAGCCAAGCGCGTAATTCACCCCTCCACTTT. As protein: CASSQARNSPLHF. The genes are TRBV3-1 (or the pseudogene TRBV3-2) and TRBJ1-6; D unclear. The CDR3 is made up of 13 amino acids. V lost 1 base, J lost 6 bases, and 4 bases lay in between. Germline V lookup: CDR1 LGHDT, CDR2 YNNKEL (reference sequence).

CDR3 loop: CATSDLALAGTYNEQFF. CDR3 coding DNA: TGTGCCACCAGTGATTTGGCCCTAGCGGGAACCTACAATGAGCAGTTCTTC. The chain recombines TRBV24-1 with TRBJ2-1; 9 positions agree with TRBD2. The V gene end was trimmed by 0 bases and the J gene end by 2 bases; junction bases not matched to a gene: 4. The CDR3 sequence is 17 residues long. Looked up from germline, CDR1 is KGHDR and CDR2 is SFDVKD.

The V call is TRBV27, the J call TRBJ1-5; 9 bases align to TRBD1. There are 15 residues in the CDR3. Germline lookup yields CDR1 MNHEY and CDR2 SMNVEV (reference sequence). V lost 6 bases, J lost 9 bases, and 12 bases stayed unmatched. The CDR3 region has the DNA TGTGCCAGCAGGCCTACCGGGACAGGGAGTTTGCCCCAGCATTTT. This gives the protein CASRPTGTGSLPQHF.

The chain carries TRBV19 and TRBJ1-1; TRBD1 aligns across 7 bases. CDR3 length: 20 residues. The germline gives CDR1 LNHDA, CDR2 SQIVND (reference sequence). V lost 7 bases, J lost 2 bases, and 25 bases stayed unmatched. The chain's CDR3 is CASIRGRTGQRGSRNTEAFF. CDR3 coding DNA: TGTGCCAGTATAAGGGGTAGGACAGGCCAAAGGGGGTCCAGAAACACTGAAGCTTTCTTT.

J is TRBJ2-7 and V is TRBV19, with TRBD2 as a possible D gene (5 bases). Germline CDR1 reads LNHDA; CDR2 reads SQIVND (reference sequence). This CDR3 spans 15 amino acids. Trimming pared 6 bases from V and 3 bases from J, leaving 18 bases between. CDR3 DNA sequence: TGTGCCAGTAGCCACTCCCGGGGAACCATCTACGAGCAGTACTTC. It codes for CASSHSRGTIYEQYF.

The chain joins TRBV28 to TRBJ1-4; 8 nucleotides match TRBD1. Looked up from germline, CDR1 is MDHEN and CDR2 is SYDVKM. The CDR3 has 15 amino acids. The J segment lost 7 bases and the V segment lost 4 bases, leaving 8 bases of the junction unmatched. CDR3 DNA sequence: TGTGCCAGCAGTTCAAAGACAGGGGCGGGTGAAAAACTGTTTTTT. It yields the protein CASSSKTGAGEKLFF. Supplemented by reference TRBV28 and TRBJ1-4, the full variable domain reads DVKVTQSSRYLVKRTGEKVFLECVQDMDHENMFWYRQDPGLGLRLIYFSYDVKMKEKGDIPEGYSVSREKKERFSLILESASTNQTSMYLCASSSKTGAGEKLFFGSGTQLSVL.

This clone was observed a few times. This chain joins TRBV19 and TRBJ2-2; maybe TRBD1 (6 bases). Trimming took off 6 bases at V and 1 base at J, with 12 bases between the two ends. The germline V gene encodes CDR1 LNHDA and CDR2 SQIVND (reference sequence). The CDR3 is made up of 15 amino acids. The CDR3 spells CASRRGQLNTGELFF. In DNA form, the CDR3 reads TGTGCCAGTAGACGAGGACAGTTGAACACCGGGGAGCTGTTTTTT.

This chain connects TRBV5-4 to TRBJ2-3; 15 positions agree with TRBD2. CDR1 is SGHNT, CDR2 YYREEE, per germline (reference sequence). J was trimmed by 1 base and V by 6 bases; bases with no gene match: 12. This CDR3 is built from 19 residues. The chain's CDR3 is CASTRRGLAGGDGTDTQYF. The CDR3 DNA sequence: TGTGCCAGCACCCGGAGGGGACTAGCGGGGGGCGACGGCACAGATACGCAGTATTTT.

The chain uses TRBV4-2 and TRBJ1-4; TRBD1 is a possible D gene (5 bases). Germline CDR1 LGHNA, CDR2 YNFKEQ. Trimming pared 4 bases from V and 2 bases from J, leaving 20 bases between. The CDR3 is 18 amino acids. This CDR3 is CASSPQSVTGATNEKLFF. The CDR3 DNA follows: TGTGCCAGCAGCCCTCAGTCGGTGACTGGGGCGACTAATGAAAAACTGTTTTTT.

The chain links TRBV7-3 to TRBJ2-6; no definite D call. The V end lost 6 bases, the J end lost 0 bases, and 6 bases lay between the germline ends. The CDR3 has 14 amino acids. The germline CDR1 and CDR2 sequences are SGHTA and FQGTGA. CDR3: CASRSSSGANVLTF. The CDR3 region has the DNA TGTGCCAGCAGATCCAGCTCTGGGGCCAACGTCCTGACTTTC.

This clone was recorded once. The chain recombines TRBV2 with TRBJ2-3; D possibly corresponds to TRBD2 (6 bases). This CDR3 region has 13 residues. V was pared by 10 bases and J by 2 bases, with 13 bases between. Per germline, CDR1 SNHLY and CDR2 FYNNEI. Written as DNA, the CDR3 is TGTGCCACGGGGGTTACCCCCACAGATACGCAGTATTTT. Amino acid sequence: CATGVTPTDTQYF. The full variable domain, completed using reference TRBV2 and TRBJ2-3, is EPEVTQTPSHQVTQMGQEVILRCVPISNHLYFYWYRQILGQKVEFLVSFYNNEISEKSEIFDDQFSVERPDGSNFTLKIRSTKLEDSAMYFCATGVTPTDTQYFGPGTRLTVL.

The chain carries TRBV9 and TRBJ2-1; TRBD1 matches at 7 bases. Germline assignment: CDR1 SGDLS and CDR2 YYNGEE. There are 16 residues in the CDR3. V was clipped by 1 base and J by 4 bases; unmatched bases: 8. CDR3 bases: TGTGCCAGCAGCGTATTACCACAGGGGAAATACAATGAGCAGTTCTTC. Encoded protein: CASSVLPQGKYNEQFF.

The CDR3, as DNA: TGTGCCAGCAGTGAATTAACGACAGGGGACTATGGCTACACCTTC. Protein: CASSELTTGDYGYTF. V usage is TRBV25-1 and J usage is TRBJ1-2, with 8 bases aligning to TRBD1. CDR1 and CDR2 (germline): MGHDK, SYGVNS. CDR3 length equals 15 residues. The ends lost 1 base at V and 3 bases at J; junction bases unmatched: 4.

V is TRBV15 and J is TRBJ1-4; D remains ambiguous. The CDR3 is 13 amino acids. Looked up from germline, CDR1 is LNHNV and CDR2 is YYDKDF (reference sequence). V was shortened by 0 bases and J by 6 bases, with 5 bases between the two germline ends. The CDR3 protein is CATSRDIDEKLFF. The CDR3 DNA reads TGTGCCACCAGCAGAGACATTGATGAAAAACTGTTTTTT.

This rearrangement joins TRBV12-3 or TRBV12-4 to TRBJ1-6, with 9 nucleotides matching TRBD1. The V segment lost 6 bases and the J segment 9 bases; nucleotides outside the gene matches: 3. The CDR3 sequence is 13 residues long. CDR3 nucleotides: TGTGCCAGCAGGGGGACAGGGTTTTCACCCCTCCACTTT. Translation: CASRGTGFSPLHF.

The V gene is TRBV4-1, the J gene TRBJ1-5; a possible D gene is TRBD1 (5 bases). This CDR3 comprises 18 residues. Germline assignment: CDR1 MGHRA and CDR2 YSYEKL. V was pared by 2 bases and J by 0 bases, with 17 bases between. CDR3 DNA: TGCGCCAGCAGCCAACCATCCGCGGGACTTTATAGCAATCAGCCCCAGCATTTT. Residues: CASSQPSAGLYSNQPQHF.